Shown below are 21 T cell receptor beta chains from a single sample sequenced in a study of vaccination and CD4 T cells after COVID-19. The treatment is: roughly ten-day PBMC culture with coronavirus spike peptide pools or control peptides (ViraFEST assay). No antigen has been assigned to these receptors. At the Johns Hopkins FTIC core, DNA taken from cultured CD4+ T cells was sequenced by way of the Oncomine TCR Beta short-read assay. A single record per CDR3 protein comes from TCRdb applying MiXCR to the PCR reads. The sample gives approximately 15,000 distinct CDR3 sequences, around 30% of which show up once; about a sixth is in the top ten. Source material: cultured CD4+ T cells from blood. The receptors originated from a human donor with COVID-19.

The rearrangement joins TRBV2 to TRBJ1-2; D is undetermined. The V end lost 5 bases, the J end lost 4 bases, and 11 bases lay between the germline ends. Germline lookup yields CDR1 SNHLY and CDR2 FYNNEI. CDR3 size: 13 residues. In nucleotides, the CDR3 is TGTGCCAGCAGTAACACACCGAGCTATGGCTACACCTTC. It specifies CASSNTPSYGYTF.

This clonotype was observed a handful of times. The chain couples TRBV5-4 to TRBJ2-5; D unresolved. Germline values: CDR1 SGHNT, CDR2 YYREEE (reference sequence). Trimming took off 5 bases at V and 1 base at J, with 12 bases between the two ends. The CDR3 runs to 14 residues. The chain's CDR3 is CASSSIRSQETQYF. CDR3 sequence (DNA): TGTGCCAGCAGTTCTATCAGGTCCCAAGAGACCCAGTACTTC.

The chain links TRBV20-1 to TRBJ2-3, with 11 positions matching TRBD2. The germline V gene encodes CDR1 DFQATT and CDR2 SNEGSKA (reference sequence). This CDR3 contains 14 residues. J lost 9 bases, V lost 3 bases, and 8 bases had no gene match. CDR3 amino acids: CSASQLAGAVTQYF. CDR3 DNA: TGCAGTGCTAGTCAACTAGCGGGGGCCGTCACGCAGTATTTT.

The V call is TRBV20-1, the J call TRBJ2-1; maybe TRBD2 (5 bases). Per germline, CDR1 DFQATT and CDR2 SNEGSKA (reference sequence). The CDR3 consists of 12 residues. V lost 6 bases to trimming and J lost 3 bases, with 9 bases between them. CDR3 in amino acids: CSAEGSYNEQFF. CDR3 coding DNA: TGCAGTGCCGAGGGCAGCTACAATGAGCAGTTCTTC.

The rearrangement links TRBV7-8 to TRBJ2-5; 8 bases fit TRBD1. CDR1 SGHVS and CDR2 FQNEAQ come from the germline V gene. The CDR3 length is 15 residues. V lost 5 bases, J lost 2 bases, and 7 bases stayed unmatched. The CDR3, as DNA: TGTGCCAGCAGCCCGCCCCGACAGGGGCAAGAGACCCAGTACTTC. It specifies CASSPPRQGQETQYF. Supplemented by reference TRBV7-8 and TRBJ2-5, the full variable domain reads GAGVSQSPRYKVAKRGQDVALRCDPISGHVSLFWYQQALGQGPEFLTYFQNEAQLDKSGLPSDRFFAERPEGSVSTLKIQRTQQEDSAVYLCASSPPRQGQETQYFGPGTRLLVL.

The CDR3 bases are TGTGCCAGTCAGGGATTCGATACGCAGTATTTT. Encoded protein: CASQGFDTQYF. The chain recombines TRBV19 with TRBJ2-3; D perhaps matches TRBD1 (5 bases). The CDR3 consists of 11 residues. CDR1 LNHDA and CDR2 SQIVND come from the germline V gene (reference sequence). Trimming took off 8 bases at V and 6 bases at J, with 9 bases between the two ends.

The chain has TRBV6-2 or TRBV6-3 and TRBJ2-3; the match to TRBD2 covers 13 bases. This CDR3 is built from 17 residues. The V segment lost 6 bases and the J segment 4 bases; nucleotides outside the gene matches: 10. In germline, CDR1 is MNHEY, CDR2 SVGEGT. CDR3 sequence (DNA): TGTGCCAGCAGGACCGGGACTAGCGGGGTGTGGTCAGATACGCAGTATTTT. This gives the protein CASRTGTSGVWSDTQYF.

The gene calls are TRBV7-3 and TRBJ2-5; D possibly matches TRBD1 or TRBD2 (5 bases each). The germline CDR1 and CDR2 sequences are SGHTA and FQGTGA. The CDR3 length is 13 residues. V was clipped by 5 bases and J by 4 bases, with 11 bases between them. CDR3 protein: CASSPGPSETQYF. DNA for the CDR3: TGTGCCAGCAGCCCGGGGCCATCAGAGACCCAGTACTTC.

The V and J genes are TRBV5-6 and TRBJ1-4, with D possibly matching TRBD1 (6 bases). Germline-derived CDR1 and CDR2 are SGHDT and YYEEEE. The CDR3 has 13 amino acids. V dropped 5 bases and J dropped 7 bases, with 12 bases sitting between them. The CDR3 loop reads CASSYREIEKLFF. The DNA of the CDR3 is TGTGCCAGCAGTTACAGGGAAATTGAAAAACTGTTTTTT.

The chain employs TRBV11-3 and TRBJ2-3; D call uncertain. CDR1 and CDR2 from the germline V gene are SGHNT and YENEEA. The CDR3 is made up of 14 amino acids. Trimming took 4 bases from V and 2 from J, leaving 10 bases between them. For the CDR3, the DNA is TGTGCCAGCAGCTCATCGACGCACACAGATACGCAGTATTTT. This gives the protein CASSSSTHTDTQYF.

The chain links TRBV19 to TRBJ1-1; weak D call: TRBD1 (5 bases). CDR1 LNHDA and CDR2 SQIVND come from the germline V gene (reference sequence). The CDR3 runs 13 residues. V was trimmed by 4 bases and J by 6 bases, leaving 12 bases between them. Here the CDR3 reads CASSTGIRAEAFF. The CDR3 nucleotides read TGTGCCAGTAGTACAGGGATTAGGGCTGAAGCTTTCTTT.

The chain is built from TRBV5-1 and TRBJ1-2; the D gene is possibly TRBD1 (6 bases). V was cut by 4 bases and J by 6 bases, with 19 bases left in between. The CDR3 consists of 15 residues. Germline CDR1 and CDR2: SGHRS and YFSETQ. The CDR3 nucleotides are TGCGCCAGCAGCCTCCTACGCCCAGGGGAGGATGGCTACACCTTC. Its translation: CASSLLRPGEDGYTF.

This clonotype came up a few times. This chain joins TRBV25-1 and TRBJ1-5; unclear D gene. In germline, CDR1 is MGHDK, CDR2 SYGVNS. The CDR3 extends over 13 amino acids. Trimming stripped 3 bases from V and 8 bases from J, with 11 bases between. The CDR3 spells CASSDGWFEPQHF. As DNA, the CDR3 is TGTGCCAGCAGTGATGGGTGGTTTGAGCCCCAGCATTTT.

This chain joins TRBV6-5 and TRBJ2-7, with D perhaps given as TRBD1 or TRBD2 (6 bases each). This CDR3 has 16 amino acids. Germline CDR1 MNHEY, CDR2 SVGAGI. V shed 0 bases and J shed 7 bases, with 19 bases lying between them. The CDR3 reads CASSYSIFPGAGEQYF. The CDR3 nucleotides are TGTGCCAGCAGTTACTCGATTTTTCCGGGGGCGGGTGAGCAGTACTTC.

This clonotype showed up just a few times. The chain uses TRBV7-6 and TRBJ1-1, with unresolved D. V dropped 1 base and J dropped 1 base, with 7 bases sitting between them. The CDR3 covers 14 residues. The germline gives CDR1 SGHVS, CDR2 FNYEAQ. CDR3 nucleotide sequence: TGTGCCAGCAGCTTAGATCCAGGGAACACTGAAGCTTTCTTT. Its protein is CASSLDPGNTEAFF. Using reference TRBV7-6 and TRBJ1-1 for the parts outside the CDR3, the full variable domain is GAGVSQSPRYKVTKRGQDVALRCDPISGHVSLYWYRQALGQGPEFLTYFNYEAQQDKSGLPNDRFSAERPEGSISTLTIQRTEQRDSAMYRCASSLDPGNTEAFFGQGTRLTVV.

In nucleotides, the CDR3 is TGTGCCAGCAGTTTTGCCGCTAGCGGGGGCCGTAGCTCCTACAATGAGCAGTTCTTC. As protein: CASSFAASGGRSSYNEQFF. The chain couples TRBV12-3 or TRBV12-4 to TRBJ2-1; 10 nucleotides agree with TRBD2. Germline trimming cut 3 bases from V and 0 bases from J; bases unmatched to any gene: 11. This CDR3 is 19 amino acids long.

The chain recombines TRBV7-2 with TRBJ2-3; 8 nucleotides agree with TRBD1. The CDR3 is made up of 15 amino acids. J gave up 6 bases and V 3 bases, and 8 bases lay outside the gene matches. Germline values: CDR1 SGHTA, CDR2 FQGNSA. The CDR3 sequence: CASSLPGTGGDTQYF. The CDR3, as DNA: TGTGCCAGCAGCTTGCCCGGGACAGGTGGGGATACGCAGTATTTT.

This clonotype was detected a few times. The CDR3: CSASRGLAGGRTSADTQYF. CDR3 bases: TGCAGTGCTAGTCGGGGGCTAGCGGGGGGCCGTACTTCAGCAGATACGCAGTATTTT. The rearrangement uses TRBV20-1 and TRBJ2-3; 11 bases map to TRBD2. Germline CDR1 reads DFQATT; CDR2 reads SNEGSKA (reference sequence). The CDR3 covers 19 residues. Trimming at V came to 3 bases and at J to 4 bases, leaving 18 bases not matched to a gene.

A few counts support this clonotype. The chain joins TRBV27 to TRBJ1-5; D gene uncertain. CDR1 is MNHEY, CDR2 SMNVEV, per germline (reference sequence). V lost 6 bases, J lost 3 bases, and 12 bases lay in between. The CDR3 spans 14 residues. CDR3 DNA: TGTGCCAGCAGCCCGGGTAGGGACAATCAGCCCCAGCATTTT. The encoded protein is CASSPGRDNQPQHF.

This clonotype was detected only a few times. The chain is built from TRBV7-9 and TRBJ1-3; D call uncertain. The CDR3 is 15 residues long. Trimming pared 4 bases from V and 0 bases from J, leaving 10 bases between. Germline CDR1 is SEHNR and CDR2 is FQNEAQ (reference sequence). The CDR3 is CASSSRGASGNTIYF. DNA of the CDR3: TGTGCCAGCAGCTCCCGGGGAGCCTCTGGAAACACCATATATTTT.

This sequence joins TRBV7-9 and TRBJ2-7; D perhaps matches TRBD1 (6 bases). The CDR3 is 19 residues long. Between the trimmed V and J ends, which lost 4 bases and 0 bases, there was a span of 25 bases. Germline assignment: CDR1 SEHNR and CDR2 FQNEAQ (reference sequence). CDR3 nucleotides: TGTGCCAGCAGCTCCTTTTTGGACAGTCACCCTTATCTCTCCTACGAGCAGTACTTC. It specifies CASSSFLDSHPYLSYEQYF.